This TCR beta chain was recovered during a study of Graves' ophthalmopathy and Graves' hyperthyroidism. For repertoire sequencing, the TCR beta CDR3 regions were amplified from RNA transcripts. HTBI primers primed a first-round RT-PCR, and a second-round multiplex PCR followed. TCRdb re-called the multiplex PCR reads through MiXCR, storing one row per CDR3 protein. The sample holds around 600,000 distinct CDR3 sequences, over 40% seen once. CDR1 ENHRY and CDR2 SYGVKD come from the germline V gene. The CDR3 consists of 14 residues. This clonotype was detected only once. This clone may be a read error of a much larger clone one base away. The CDR3 does not end in the conserved phenylalanine or tryptophan, so this is likely a read error.

The clonotype originates from an adult man with Graves' ophthalmopathy. The sample comprised peripheral blood. The V call is TRBV10-3, the J call TRBJ1-2; a weak D match, TRBD1 (6 bases). The CDR3 bases are TGTGCCAGCAGTTACTCGGGGGGCAACTATGGCTACACCCTC. Translation: CASSYSGGNYGYTL.